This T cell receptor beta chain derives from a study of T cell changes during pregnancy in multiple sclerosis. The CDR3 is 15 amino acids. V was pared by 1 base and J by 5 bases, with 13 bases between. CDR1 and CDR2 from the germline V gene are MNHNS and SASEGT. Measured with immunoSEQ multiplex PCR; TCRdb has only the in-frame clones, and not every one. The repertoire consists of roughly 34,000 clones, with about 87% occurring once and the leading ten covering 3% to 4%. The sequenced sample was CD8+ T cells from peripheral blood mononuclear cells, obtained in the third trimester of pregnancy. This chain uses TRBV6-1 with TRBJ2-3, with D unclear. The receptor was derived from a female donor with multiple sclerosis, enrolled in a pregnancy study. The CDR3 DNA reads TGTGCCAGCAGTGAAGGGCCGACGCCAGGAGATACGCAGTATTTT. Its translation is CASSEGPTPGDTQYF.